This entry describes one T cell receptor (beta chain). No cognate antigen has been identified for it. There are no base qualities to consult, and no much larger clone falls within one base. The donors were some 36 Caucasian individuals from Russia, aged 6 to 90 years, who were systemically healthy. Each donor gave ten milliliters of peripheral blood, collected into EDTA-treated Vacutainer tubes. Ficoll-Paque density-gradient centrifugation was used to isolate PBMCs, with at least 6.5 million per sample. Trizol reagent was used to extract total RNA from the PBMCs, yielding at least 6 micrograms per sample. For every donor, flow cytometry on a PBMC aliquot measured the percentage of naive CD45RAhigh/CD27high T cells. The sample belongs to a study of blood T cells in healthy people across ages (dated by TCRdb to between 2015 and 2017). Broadly, across the study: In model experiments, template switching captured roughly one uniquely barcoded TCR beta cDNA molecule for every two T cells. Age-related changes in TCR beta repertoire diversity were measured in the study by deep sequencing normalized with unique cDNA molecular identifiers. Four age groups were formed from the donors: young (average about 16 years), middle-aged (approximately 39), aged (roughly 59) and long-lived (more than 75). To avoid experimental bias, donors of different ages were spread randomly across the sequencing lanes. The study analyzed two additional independent replicas of 1 million unique cDNA reads from the same blood draw for two donors, one aged 18 to 29 and one aged 80 or older. What the study reported, not specific to this receptor: Donor CMV infection status was unknown, potentially confounding age-related changes in expanded clonotypes. Observed TCR beta diversity per million T cells fell roughly linearly with age, and a significant reduction was already apparent by age roughly 40. The percentage of naive T cells measured by flow cytometry correlated strongly with observed TCR beta diversity. Total diversity estimates from one million sequenced T cells were considered lower bounds and underestimates. Since profiling was done on bulk unsorted PBMCs, naive and antigen-experienced compartments could not be conclusively compared. Compared with the aged group, the long-lived group had more naive CD4+ T cells, fewer expanded clones and increased TCR diversity, suggesting age selection.

The library was built by means of 5' RACE. The instrument was an Illumina HiSeq 2500. A second about 7 to 11 cycle PCR used a sample-barcoded 5' primer and a J-beta primer mix. Each TCR beta cDNA molecule received a unique molecular identifier from a template-switch 5' adaptor carrying 12 random nucleotides. At least 3 million CDR3-containing paired-end reads were obtained from each sample. First-strand cDNA synthesis was performed from all RNA using the Mint cDNA synthesis kit, with priming by a TRBC-specific oligonucleotide. After uracil-DNA glycosylase treatment, a first 18-cycle PCR used universal primers M1SS and BC2_uni_R on all cDNA. The published analysis was carried out like this. For normalization, 1 million high-quality reads were randomly selected from each sample, with every read carrying a distinct molecular identifier. Reads with shared molecular identifiers were discarded instead of being binned into consensus sequences. MiTCR, with a Q25 quality threshold and the strictest error-elimination algorithm, was used for CDR3 identification, clonotype clustering and error correction. A nonparametric unseen species model with Euler transformation was used to estimate a lower bound on total TCR beta diversity. The public reads were run again by TCRdb, first through fastp at Q25 and then through MiXCR, and only productive beta chains were kept. Merged by CDR3 protein, the rows form single entries marked with the most common genes and DNA. In this record, the V and J calls reflect TCRdb's handling and not the investigators' own analysis. The sample table contains over a million distinct CDR3 sequences; only one count was recorded for about 45% of them. The leading ten clones occupy roughly 3.7% of the sample.

CDR1 LGHDT and CDR2 YNNKEL were looked up in the germline V gene (reference sequence). Inclusive of the bounding cysteine and phenylalanine, the CDR3 is 13 residues long. Only CDR3 DNA is held: 39 bases, read in frame from base 1. V is cut back by 3 bases and J by 11 bases, with 9 bases in the junction unmatched. The TCR sequence derives from a woman younger than 30 in good health. The rearrangement joined TRBV3-1 to TRBJ2-5; TRBD2 matches 7 bases in the middle. The sequencing input was blood. The CDR3 corresponds to CASSQGPTREQYF. The DNA is as follows: TGTGCCAGCAGCCAGGGACCCACGCGGGAGCAGTACTTC.